Listed below are T cell receptor beta chains from one sample, sequenced in a study of CD8+CD57+ T cells in acquired aplastic anemia. TCRdb re-derived calls from the reads in MiXCR, one entry per CDR3 protein. Of more than 150,000 distinct CDR3 sequences listed, around half are singletons. Sequencing input: sorted CD4+, CD8+, or CD8+CD57+ T cells (not recorded which) from PBMCs. These TCRs come from a human donor with aplastic anemia. Both conserved end residues are part of each CDR3. Each record gives: clone size, D gene, J gene, V gene, CDR3 DNA, CDR3 protein. D genes are given only for firm matches. Only some rows state a clone size, as once, few, many or a class for expanded clones.

clone_size: NA; d_call: NA; j_call: TRBJ2-7; v_call: TRBV25-1; cdr3_nt: TGTGCCAGCATTCCGGCGACAGATTACGAGCAGTACTTC; cdr3_aa: CASIPATDYEQYF
clone_size: NA; d_call: NA; j_call: TRBJ1-5; v_call: TRBV20-1; cdr3_nt: TGCAGTGCCCAAGACAGGTTCAATCAGCCCCAGCATTTT; cdr3_aa: CSAQDRFNQPQHF
clone_size: NA; d_call: TRBD2; j_call: TRBJ2-2; v_call: TRBV25-1; cdr3_nt: TGTGCCAGCAGTACTCTAGCGGGGGGACCCACCGGGGAGCTGTTTTTT; cdr3_aa: CASSTLAGGPTGELFF
clone_size: few; d_call: NA; j_call: TRBJ1-2; v_call: TRBV5-5; cdr3_nt: TGTGCCAGCAGCGCCTCGTCCATATATGGCTACACCTTC; cdr3_aa: CASSASSIYGYTF
clone_size: many; d_call: TRBD1; j_call: TRBJ2-7; v_call: TRBV20-1; cdr3_nt: TGCAGTGCTAGGGGACAGGGAAAGGTGAACGAGCAGTACTTC; cdr3_aa: CSARGQGKVNEQYF
clone_size: NA; d_call: NA; j_call: TRBJ1-4; v_call: TRBV5-1; cdr3_nt: TGCGCCAGCAGCCCGGACAGAGCAACTAATGAAAAACTGTTTTTT; cdr3_aa: CASSPDRATNEKLFF
clone_size: many; d_call: NA; j_call: TRBJ1-2; v_call: TRBV6-6; cdr3_nt: TGTGCCAGCAGTTCCCGAGGGGGGGAGCTTGTTGGCTACACCTTC; cdr3_aa: CASSSRGGELVGYTF
clone_size: NA; d_call: NA; j_call: TRBJ2-3; v_call: TRBV2; cdr3_nt: TGTGCCAGCATTCCTACGGGGGAAGATACGCAGTATTTT; cdr3_aa: CASIPTGEDTQYF
clone_size: many; d_call: TRBD1; j_call: TRBJ1-1; v_call: TRBV20-1; cdr3_nt: TGCAGTGCCGCGGGACAGGGGGCGGGAACTGAAGCTTTCTTT; cdr3_aa: CSAAGQGAGTEAFF
clone_size: many; d_call: NA; j_call: TRBJ2-1; v_call: TRBV4-3; cdr3_nt: TGCGCCAGCAGCCAGGCAGGAGGGGGGGGCAATGAGCAGTTCTTC; cdr3_aa: CASSQAGGGGNEQFF
clone_size: many; d_call: NA; j_call: TRBJ1-1; v_call: TRBV29-1; cdr3_nt: TGCAGCGCTACCTCGACAGCCAGGAACACTGAAGCTTTCTTT; cdr3_aa: CSATSTARNTEAFF
clone_size: many; d_call: NA; j_call: TRBJ2-5; v_call: TRBV6-6; cdr3_nt: TGTGCCAGCAGTTACGGCCAGGGGAAAGAGACCCAGTACTTC; cdr3_aa: CASSYGQGKETQYF
clone_size: NA; d_call: TRBD2; j_call: TRBJ2-1; v_call: TRBV11-1; cdr3_nt: TGTGCCAGCAGACCGCTAGCGGGAGGGGCCTACAATGAGCAGTTCTTC; cdr3_aa: CASRPLAGGAYNEQFF
clone_size: NA; d_call: NA; j_call: TRBJ2-5; v_call: TRBV29-1; cdr3_nt: TGCAGCGTTGATTGGGGGAGAGAGACCCAGTACTTC; cdr3_aa: CSVDWGRETQYF
clone_size: NA; d_call: NA; j_call: TRBJ1-1; v_call: TRBV19; cdr3_nt: TGTGCCAGTAGTATGGGAGGGTCGGGCACTGAAGCTTTCTTT; cdr3_aa: CASSMGGSGTEAFF
clone_size: many; d_call: NA; j_call: TRBJ2-3; v_call: TRBV12-3/TRBV12-4; cdr3_nt: TGTGCCAGCAGTCAGCTCGGAGATACGCAGTATTTT; cdr3_aa: CASSQLGDTQYF
clone_size: NA; d_call: TRBD1; j_call: TRBJ2-6; v_call: TRBV24-1; cdr3_nt: TGTGCCACCAGTGCCCGGGACAGGGGGATCGTCAACGTCCTGACTTTC; cdr3_aa: CATSARDRGIVNVLTF
clone_size: many; d_call: TRBD2; j_call: TRBJ2-3; v_call: TRBV20-1; cdr3_nt: TGCAGTGCCAAGGGACTAGCGAAGGCAGATACGCAGTATTTT; cdr3_aa: CSAKGLAKADTQYF
clone_size: NA; d_call: TRBD2; j_call: TRBJ2-3; v_call: TRBV29-1; cdr3_nt: TGCAGCGTTGCGTCTAGCGGGCCCACAGATACGCAGTATTTT; cdr3_aa: CSVASSGPTDTQYF
clone_size: NA; d_call: TRBD1; j_call: TRBJ1-2; v_call: TRBV13; cdr3_nt: TGTGCCAGCAGCCCGCCCCAGGGGGCTGTAGGCTATGGCTACACCTTC; cdr3_aa: CASSPPQGAVGYGYTF
clone_size: NA; d_call: TRBD2; j_call: TRBJ2-1; v_call: TRBV3-1; cdr3_nt: TGTGCCAGCAGCCCTTTTAGCGGGGTAGAGCAGTTCTTC; cdr3_aa: CASSPFSGVEQFF
clone_size: NA; d_call: NA; j_call: TRBJ1-6; v_call: TRBV18; cdr3_nt: TGTGCCAGCTCACCAAGCTCCTATAATTCACCCCTCCACTTT; cdr3_aa: CASSPSSYNSPLHF
clone_size: NA; d_call: NA; j_call: TRBJ2-3; v_call: TRBV15; cdr3_nt: TGTGCCACCAGCCCCACGAGGGAGCGGGTCACAGATACGCAGTATTTT; cdr3_aa: CATSPTRERVTDTQYF
clone_size: NA; d_call: NA; j_call: TRBJ2-7; v_call: TRBV2; cdr3_nt: TGTGCCAGCAGTGAAGGAGGCCTTACCGCCGAGCAGTACTTC; cdr3_aa: CASSEGGLTAEQYF
clone_size: few; d_call: NA; j_call: TRBJ1-2; v_call: TRBV7-8; cdr3_nt: TGTGCCAGCAGCTTAGCTCTTAGGTCATATGGCTACACCTTC; cdr3_aa: CASSLALRSYGYTF
clone_size: NA; d_call: TRBD2; j_call: TRBJ2-1; v_call: TRBV9; cdr3_nt: TGTGCCAGCAGCGTGGCTAGCGGGGGGCCATTCAATGAGCAATTCTTC; cdr3_aa: CASSVASGGPFNEQFF
clone_size: NA; d_call: NA; j_call: TRBJ1-2; v_call: TRBV27; cdr3_nt: TGTGCCAGCAGTTTGTCCCCTAAGGGGTATGGCTACACCTTC; cdr3_aa: CASSLSPKGYGYTF
clone_size: NA; d_call: TRBD1; j_call: TRBJ2-5; v_call: TRBV5-1; cdr3_nt: TGCGCCAGCAGCCCCACAGGGGGCCCAACATCCCAAGAGACCCAGTACTTC; cdr3_aa: CASSPTGGPTSQETQYF
clone_size: NA; d_call: NA; j_call: TRBJ1-5; v_call: TRBV7-3; cdr3_nt: TGTGCCAGCAGCTTAGCGTATGGTCAGCCCCAGCATTTT; cdr3_aa: CASSLAYGQPQHF
clone_size: NA; d_call: NA; j_call: TRBJ1-1; v_call: TRBV7-9; cdr3_nt: TGTGCCAGCAGCTTGCGGGGGGGATCTGAAGCTTTCTTT; cdr3_aa: CASSLRGGSEAFF
clone_size: many; d_call: NA; j_call: TRBJ1-4; v_call: TRBV4-1; cdr3_nt: TGCGCCAGCAGCCAGGGCCCCTCAACTAATGAAAAACTGTTTTTT; cdr3_aa: CASSQGPSTNEKLFF
clone_size: once; d_call: TRBD1; j_call: TRBJ2-1; v_call: TRBV19; cdr3_nt: TGTGCCAGTAGTAGGACAGGGAGCTCCTACAATGAGCAGTTCTTC; cdr3_aa: CASSRTGSSYNEQFF
clone_size: NA; d_call: TRBD1; j_call: TRBJ2-7; v_call: TRBV29-1; cdr3_nt: TGCAGCGCCGTCGTCGGGACAGGGAGCTCCTACGAGCAGTACTTC; cdr3_aa: CSAVVGTGSSYEQYF
clone_size: NA; d_call: TRBD1; j_call: TRBJ1-6; v_call: TRBV9; cdr3_nt: TGTGCCAGCAGCGCAGGTCCCGGGACAGGGGGATCACCCCTCCACTTT; cdr3_aa: CASSAGPGTGGSPLHF
clone_size: many; d_call: TRBD2; j_call: TRBJ2-1; v_call: TRBV7-6; cdr3_nt: TGTGCCAGCAGCCCGGGACTAGCGTCTAGTACCTCCTACAATGAGCAGTTCTTC; cdr3_aa: CASSPGLASSTSYNEQFF
clone_size: many; d_call: NA; j_call: TRBJ1-4; v_call: TRBV2; cdr3_nt: TGTGCCAGCACCCCACCCCCGGCGGGATTCACAGAGGGAAAACTGTTTTTT; cdr3_aa: CASTPPPAGFTEGKLFF
clone_size: NA; d_call: NA; j_call: TRBJ2-3; v_call: TRBV19; cdr3_nt: TGTGCCAGTAACGATGGGCCCGCGGGAGATACGCAGTATTTT; cdr3_aa: CASNDGPAGDTQYF
clone_size: NA; d_call: NA; j_call: TRBJ2-2; v_call: TRBV9; cdr3_nt: TGTGCCAGCAGCGCAACAGGGAACTCCGGGGAGCTGTTTTTT; cdr3_aa: CASSATGNSGELFF
clone_size: NA; d_call: TRBD1; j_call: TRBJ1-2; v_call: TRBV29-1; cdr3_nt: TGCAGCGGAGCTCAGGGGGGCTATGGCTACACCTTC; cdr3_aa: CSGAQGGYGYTF
clone_size: once; d_call: NA; j_call: TRBJ2-7; v_call: TRBV6-1; cdr3_nt: TGTGCCAGCAGTGATGCAGGGAGCTCCTACGAGCAGTACTTC; cdr3_aa: CASSDAGSSYEQYF
clone_size: NA; d_call: TRBD2; j_call: TRBJ2-5; v_call: TRBV29-1; cdr3_nt: TGCAGCGGCGGACTAGCGGGGGGAGAGACCCAGTACTTC; cdr3_aa: CSGGLAGGETQYF
clone_size: NA; d_call: NA; j_call: TRBJ1-6; v_call: TRBV7-8; cdr3_nt: TGTGCCAGCAGCTCCCCGGTCCTACAGAATTCACCCCTCCACTTT; cdr3_aa: CASSSPVLQNSPLHF
clone_size: NA; d_call: NA; j_call: TRBJ1-1; v_call: TRBV9; cdr3_nt: TGTGCCAGCAGCGGACCACCACAGACGAACACTGAAGCTTTCTTT; cdr3_aa: CASSGPPQTNTEAFF